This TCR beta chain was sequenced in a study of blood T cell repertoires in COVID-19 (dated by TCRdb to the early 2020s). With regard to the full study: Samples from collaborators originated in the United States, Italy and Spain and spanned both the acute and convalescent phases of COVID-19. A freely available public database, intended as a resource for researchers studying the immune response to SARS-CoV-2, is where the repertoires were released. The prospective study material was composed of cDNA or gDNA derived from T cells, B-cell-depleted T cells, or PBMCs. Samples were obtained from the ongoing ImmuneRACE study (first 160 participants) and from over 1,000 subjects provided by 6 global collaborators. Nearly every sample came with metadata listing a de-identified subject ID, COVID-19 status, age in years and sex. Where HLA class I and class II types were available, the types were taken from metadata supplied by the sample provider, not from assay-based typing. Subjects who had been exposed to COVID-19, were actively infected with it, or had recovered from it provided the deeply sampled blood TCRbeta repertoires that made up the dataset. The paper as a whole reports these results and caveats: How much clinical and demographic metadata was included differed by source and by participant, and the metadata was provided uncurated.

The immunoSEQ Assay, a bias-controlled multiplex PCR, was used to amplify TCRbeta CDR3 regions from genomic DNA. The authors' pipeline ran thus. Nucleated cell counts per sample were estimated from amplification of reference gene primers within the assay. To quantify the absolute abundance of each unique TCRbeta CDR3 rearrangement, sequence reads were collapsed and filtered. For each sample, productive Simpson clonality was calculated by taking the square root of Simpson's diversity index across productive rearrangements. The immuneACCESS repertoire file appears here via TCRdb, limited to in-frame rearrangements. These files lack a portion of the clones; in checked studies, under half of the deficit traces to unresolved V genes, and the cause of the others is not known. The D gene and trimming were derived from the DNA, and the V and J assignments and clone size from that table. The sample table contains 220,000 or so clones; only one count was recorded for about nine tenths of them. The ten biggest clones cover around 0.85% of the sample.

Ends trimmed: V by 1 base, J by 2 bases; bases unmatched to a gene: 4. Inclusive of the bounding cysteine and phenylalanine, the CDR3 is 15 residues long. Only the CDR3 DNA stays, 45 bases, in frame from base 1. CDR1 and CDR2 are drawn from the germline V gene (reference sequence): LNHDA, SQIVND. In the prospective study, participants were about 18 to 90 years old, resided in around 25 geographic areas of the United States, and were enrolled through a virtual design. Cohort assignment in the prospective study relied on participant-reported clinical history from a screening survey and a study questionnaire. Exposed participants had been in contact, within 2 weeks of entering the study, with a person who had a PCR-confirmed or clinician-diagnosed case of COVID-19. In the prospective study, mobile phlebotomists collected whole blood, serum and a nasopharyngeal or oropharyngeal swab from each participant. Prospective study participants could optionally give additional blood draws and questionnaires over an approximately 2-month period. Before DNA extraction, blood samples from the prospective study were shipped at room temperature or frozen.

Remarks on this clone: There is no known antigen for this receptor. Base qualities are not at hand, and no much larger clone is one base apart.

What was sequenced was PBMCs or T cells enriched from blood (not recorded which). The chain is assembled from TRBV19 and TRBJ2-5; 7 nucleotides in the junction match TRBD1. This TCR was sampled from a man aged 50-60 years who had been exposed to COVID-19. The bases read TGTGCCAGTAGTATAGGAGGGACAGAGCAAGAGACCCAGTACTTC. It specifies CASSIGGTEQETQYF.